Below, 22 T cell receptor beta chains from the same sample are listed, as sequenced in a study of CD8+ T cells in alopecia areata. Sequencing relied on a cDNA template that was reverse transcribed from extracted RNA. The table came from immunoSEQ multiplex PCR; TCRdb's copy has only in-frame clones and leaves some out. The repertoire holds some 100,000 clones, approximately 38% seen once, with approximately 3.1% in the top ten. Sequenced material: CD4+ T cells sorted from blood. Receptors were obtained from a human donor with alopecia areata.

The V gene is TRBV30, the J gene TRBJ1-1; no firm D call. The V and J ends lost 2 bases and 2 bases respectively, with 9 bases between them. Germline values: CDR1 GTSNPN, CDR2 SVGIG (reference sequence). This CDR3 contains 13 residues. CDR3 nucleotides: TGTGCCTGGAGTAAACAAGTAAACACTGAAGCTTTCTTT. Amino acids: CAWSKQVNTEAFF.

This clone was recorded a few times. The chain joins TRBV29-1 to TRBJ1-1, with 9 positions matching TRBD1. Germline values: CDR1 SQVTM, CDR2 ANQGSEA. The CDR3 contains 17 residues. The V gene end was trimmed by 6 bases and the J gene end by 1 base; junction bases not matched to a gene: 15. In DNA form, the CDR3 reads TGCAGCGTCCGATCCGGGACAGGGTGGGTCGGGAACACTGAAGCTTTCTTT. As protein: CSVRSGTGWVGNTEAFF.

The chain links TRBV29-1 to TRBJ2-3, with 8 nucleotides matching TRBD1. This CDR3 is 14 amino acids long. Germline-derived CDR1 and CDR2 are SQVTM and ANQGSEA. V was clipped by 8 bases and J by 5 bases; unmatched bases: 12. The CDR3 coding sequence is TGCAGCCAGAAGGACAGGGATTTTCAAGATACGCAGTATTTT. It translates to CSQKDRDFQDTQYF.

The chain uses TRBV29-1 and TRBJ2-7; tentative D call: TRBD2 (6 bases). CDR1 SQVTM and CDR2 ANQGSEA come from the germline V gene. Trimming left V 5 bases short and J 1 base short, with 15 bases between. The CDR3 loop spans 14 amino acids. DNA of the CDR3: TGCAGCGTTTTCGACTCGGGGGAATCCTACGAGCAGTACTTC. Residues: CSVFDSGESYEQYF.

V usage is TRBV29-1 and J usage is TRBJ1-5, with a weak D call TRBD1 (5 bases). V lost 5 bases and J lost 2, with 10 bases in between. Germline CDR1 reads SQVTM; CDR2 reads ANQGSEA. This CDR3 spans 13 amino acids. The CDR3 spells CSVQGGGNQPQHF. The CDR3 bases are TGCAGCGTTCAGGGTGGAGGCAATCAGCCCCAGCATTTT.

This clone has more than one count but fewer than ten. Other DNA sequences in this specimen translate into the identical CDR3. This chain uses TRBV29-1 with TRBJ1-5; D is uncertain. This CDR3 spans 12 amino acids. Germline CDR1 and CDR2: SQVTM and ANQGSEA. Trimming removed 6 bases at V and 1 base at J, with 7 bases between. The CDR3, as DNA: TGCAGCGTAGGGCAGAGCAATCAGCCCCAGCATTTT. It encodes CSVGQSNQPQHF.

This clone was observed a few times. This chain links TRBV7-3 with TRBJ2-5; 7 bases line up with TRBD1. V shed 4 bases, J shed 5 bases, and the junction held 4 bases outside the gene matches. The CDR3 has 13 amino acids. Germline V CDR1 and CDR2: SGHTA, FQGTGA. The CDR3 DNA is TGTGCCAGCAGCTCGACAGGGCAGGAGACCCAGTACTTC. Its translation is CASSSTGQETQYF. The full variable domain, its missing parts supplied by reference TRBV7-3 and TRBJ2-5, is GAGVSQTPSNKVTEKGKYVELRCDPISGHTALYWYRQSLGQGPEFLIYFQGTGAADDSGLPNDRFFAVRPEGSVSTLKIQRTERGDSAVYLCASSSTGQETQYFGPGTRLLVL.

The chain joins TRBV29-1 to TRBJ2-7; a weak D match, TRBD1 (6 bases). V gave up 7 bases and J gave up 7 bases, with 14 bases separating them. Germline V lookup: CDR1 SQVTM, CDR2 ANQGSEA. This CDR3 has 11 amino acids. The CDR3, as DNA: TGCAGCGCTAGACAGGAAAGGGAGCAGTACTTC. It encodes CSARQEREQYF.

In DNA form, the CDR3 reads TGTGCCAGCAGTGAATACGGGACAGGGGCCCACGAGCAGTACTTC. Protein product: CASSEYGTGAHEQYF. The chain links TRBV25-1 to TRBJ2-7; 10 nucleotides line up with TRBD1. CDR3 length: 15 residues. Germline loops: CDR1 MGHDK, CDR2 SYGVNS. Trimming removed 0 bases from V and 5 bases from J; junction bases left unmatched: 4.

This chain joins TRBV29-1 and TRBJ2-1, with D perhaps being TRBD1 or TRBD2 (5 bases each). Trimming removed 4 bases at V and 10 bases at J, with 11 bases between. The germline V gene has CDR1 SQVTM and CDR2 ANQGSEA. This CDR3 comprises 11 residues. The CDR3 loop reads CSVGRGWEQFF. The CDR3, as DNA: TGCAGCGTTGGCCGGGGCTGGGAGCAGTTCTTC.

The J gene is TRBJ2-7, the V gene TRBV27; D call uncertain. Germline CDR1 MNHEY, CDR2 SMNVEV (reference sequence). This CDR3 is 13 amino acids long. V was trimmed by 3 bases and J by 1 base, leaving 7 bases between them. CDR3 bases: TGTGCCAGCAGTTTTCTCTCGTCCTACGAGCAGTACTTC. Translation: CASSFLSSYEQYF.

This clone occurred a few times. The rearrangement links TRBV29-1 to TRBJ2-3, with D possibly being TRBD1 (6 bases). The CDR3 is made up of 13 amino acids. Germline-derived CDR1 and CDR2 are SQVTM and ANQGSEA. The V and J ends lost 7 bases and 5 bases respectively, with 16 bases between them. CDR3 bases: TGCAGCGCCGGATCCCAGGGGAAAGATACGCAGTATTTT. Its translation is CSAGSQGKDTQYF.

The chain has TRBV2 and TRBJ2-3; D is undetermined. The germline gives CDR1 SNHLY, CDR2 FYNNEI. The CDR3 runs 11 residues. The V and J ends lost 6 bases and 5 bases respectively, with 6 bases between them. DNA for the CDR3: TGTGCCAGCAGCCCAATAGATACGCAGTATTTT. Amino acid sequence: CASSPIDTQYF. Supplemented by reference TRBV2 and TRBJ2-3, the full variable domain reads EPEVTQTPSHQVTQMGQEVILRCVPISNHLYFYWYRQILGQKVEFLVSFYNNEISEKSEIFDDQFSVERPDGSNFTLKIRSTKLEDSAMYFCASSPIDTQYFGPGTRLTVL.

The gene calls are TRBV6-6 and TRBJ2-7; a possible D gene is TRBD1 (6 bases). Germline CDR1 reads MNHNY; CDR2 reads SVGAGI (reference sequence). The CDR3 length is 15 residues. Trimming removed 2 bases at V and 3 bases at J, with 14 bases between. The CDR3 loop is CASSYGEGGVYEQYF. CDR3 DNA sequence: TGTGCCAGCAGTTACGGGGAAGGGGGTGTCTACGAGCAGTACTTC.

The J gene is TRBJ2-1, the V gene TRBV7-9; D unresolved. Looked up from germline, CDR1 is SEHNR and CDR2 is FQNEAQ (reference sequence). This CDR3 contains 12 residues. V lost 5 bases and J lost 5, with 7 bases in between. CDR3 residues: CASSPRDNEQFF. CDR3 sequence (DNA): TGTGCCAGCAGCCCGAGAGACAATGAGCAGTTCTTC.

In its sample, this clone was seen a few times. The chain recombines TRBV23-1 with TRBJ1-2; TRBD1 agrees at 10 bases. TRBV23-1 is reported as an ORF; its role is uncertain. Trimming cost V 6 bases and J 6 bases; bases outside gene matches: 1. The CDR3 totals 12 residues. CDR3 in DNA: TGCGCCAGCAGGACAGGGGGCGATGGCTACACCTTC. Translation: CASRTGGDGYTF.

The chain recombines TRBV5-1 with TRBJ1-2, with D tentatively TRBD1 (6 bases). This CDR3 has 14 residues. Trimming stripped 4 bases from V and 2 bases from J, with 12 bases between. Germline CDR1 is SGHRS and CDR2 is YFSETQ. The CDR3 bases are TGCGCCAGCAGCCCGACCGGACAGAACTATGGCTACACCTTC. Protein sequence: CASSPTGQNYGYTF.

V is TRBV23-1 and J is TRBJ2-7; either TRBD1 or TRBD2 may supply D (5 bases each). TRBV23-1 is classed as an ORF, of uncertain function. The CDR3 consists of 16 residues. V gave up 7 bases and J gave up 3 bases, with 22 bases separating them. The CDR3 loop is CASTRPGSGSLYEQYF. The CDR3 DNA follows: TGCGCCAGCACCAGGCCAGGGAGTGGATCCCTCTACGAGCAGTACTTC.

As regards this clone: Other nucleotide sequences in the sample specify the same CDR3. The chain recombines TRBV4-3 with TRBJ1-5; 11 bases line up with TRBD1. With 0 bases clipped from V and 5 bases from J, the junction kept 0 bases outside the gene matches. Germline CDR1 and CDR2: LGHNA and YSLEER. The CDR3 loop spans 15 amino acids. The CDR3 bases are TGCGCCAGCAGCCAAGAGGGACAGGGGGATCAGCCCCAGCATTTT. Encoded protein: CASSQEGQGDQPQHF.

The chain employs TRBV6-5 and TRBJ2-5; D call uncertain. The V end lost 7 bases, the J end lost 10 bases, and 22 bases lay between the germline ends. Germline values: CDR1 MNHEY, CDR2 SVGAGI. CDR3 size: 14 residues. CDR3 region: CASNKDPVRSIQYF. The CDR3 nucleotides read TGTGCCAGCAACAAGGACCCTGTCCGTTCAATCCAGTACTTC.

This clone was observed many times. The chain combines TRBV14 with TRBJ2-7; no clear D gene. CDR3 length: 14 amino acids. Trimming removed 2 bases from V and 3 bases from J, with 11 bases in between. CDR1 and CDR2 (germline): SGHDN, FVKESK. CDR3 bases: TGTGCCAGCAGCCAAAGCCTAACCTTCTACGAGCAGTACTTC. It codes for CASSQSLTFYEQYF.

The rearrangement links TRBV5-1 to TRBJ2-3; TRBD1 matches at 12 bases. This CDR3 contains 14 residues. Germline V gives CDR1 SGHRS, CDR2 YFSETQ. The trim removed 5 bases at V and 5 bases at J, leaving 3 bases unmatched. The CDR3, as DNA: TGCGCCAGCAGGGGACAGGGGGCTGTAGATACGCAGTATTTT. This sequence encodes CASRGQGAVDTQYF.